This T cell receptor beta chain was sequenced during a study of early T cells in non-severe SARS-CoV-2 infection. Whole-study results and caveats: VDJdb matching favored anti-spike CD8 responses, missing private and CD4 specificities.

V lost 6 bases to trimming and J lost 9 bases, with 14 bases between them. The germline gives CDR1 DFQATT, CDR2 SNEGSKA (reference sequence). The CDR3 has 11 residues. As regards this clonotype: Its antigen is unidentified.

The TCR library protocol was used to attach unique molecular identifiers. These identifiers were attached to individual cDNA molecules. TCRdb reprocessed the 5' RACE reads via MiXCR and lists one record per CDR3 protein. The sample includes roughly 80,000 distinct CDR3 sequences, around 5.6% of them seen just once. Material for sequencing was whole blood. The origin of this receptor is an adult who was a healthcare worker with PCR-confirmed SARS-CoV-2 infection or an uninfected control (not recorded which). The chain links TRBV20-1 to TRBJ1-1; D remains unclear. CDR3 region: CSALDGRKAFF. DNA of the CDR3: TGCAGTGCCCTAGACGGAAGAAAAGCTTTCTTT.